The clone carrying this T cell receptor (beta chain) was counted a few times. The CDR3 spans 10 residues. CDR1 and CDR2 from the germline V gene are MNHEY and SVGAGI. Trimming took 8 bases from V and 8 from J, leaving 9 bases between them. This record comes from a study of blood T cell repertoires in COVID-19. Clinical history as reported by participants underpinned cohort assignment. Sequencing used immunoSEQ multiplex PCR; TCRdb keeps in-frame clones, though not all of them. The sample consists of roughly 58,000 clones, around two thirds of them appearing once. The V call is TRBV6-5, the J call TRBJ1-2; D is undetermined. The sequencing input was PBMCs or T cells enriched from blood (not recorded which). This TCR was recovered from a woman in her fifties or sixties who had been exposed to COVID-19. This chain's CDR3 is CASSGWGYTF. The CDR3 nucleotides read TGTGCCAGCTCGGGGTGGGGCTACACCTTC.